These 30 T cell receptor beta chains share one sample of origin, sequenced in a study of a mutant IDH1 vaccine in newly diagnosed glioma. Here immunoSEQ multiplex PCR was the method, and the copy in TCRdb shows in-frame clones only, minus some. In the table there are 30,000 to 35,000 clones, about 80% of which are singletons. The time point was: baseline, week 1 (first vaccination visit). Described treatment: pre-vaccination baseline after standard-of-care therapy. Specimen: peripheral blood mononuclear cells (PBMCs), collected from a glioma patient treated with radiotherapy, temozolomide or both. These receptors were taken from a man in his forties or fifties with glioma. Some clones in this sample may be carry-over from other donors' samples.

This clone was observed once. The chain uses TRBV19 and TRBJ2-7; possibly TRBD1 or TRBD2 for D (5 bases each). CDR3 size: 14 residues. Germline V lookup: CDR1 LNHDA, CDR2 SQIVND (reference sequence). The V end was cut by 1 base, the J end by 3 bases, with 10 bases between. CDR3 coding DNA: TGTGCCAGTAGTATAGCGGGACGGGACTACGAGCAGTACTTC. Its translation: CASSIAGRDYEQYF. Complete variable domain (other parts from reference TRBV19 and TRBJ2-7): DGGITQSPKYLFRKEGQNVTLSCEQNLNHDAMYWYRQDPGQGLRLIYYSQIVNDFQKGDIAEGYSVSREKKESFPLTVTSAQKNPTAFYLCASSIAGRDYEQYFGPGTRLTVT.

CDR3 region: CASSPGDRPLEQYF. The CDR3 DNA reads TGCGCCAGCAGCCCGGGGGACAGACCCTTGGAGCAGTACTTC. This chain joins TRBV5-1 and TRBJ2-7; TRBD1 is a possible D gene (7 bases). Trimming pared 4 bases from V and 7 bases from J, leaving 18 bases between. The CDR3 has 14 residues. CDR1 is SGHRS and CDR2 is YFSETQ in the germline V gene. Using reference TRBV5-1 and TRBJ2-7 for the parts outside the CDR3, the full variable domain is KAGVTQTPRYLIKTRGQQVTLSCSPISGHRSVSWYQQTPGQGLQFLFEYFSETQRNKGNFPGRFSGRQFSNSRSEMNVSTLELGDSALYLCASSPGDRPLEQYFGPGTRLTVT.

This chain joins TRBV15 and TRBJ2-4; maybe TRBD2 (6 bases). Germline V CDR1 and CDR2: LNHNV, YYDKDF (reference sequence). The CDR3 length is 15 residues. Trimming removed 8 bases from V and 2 bases from J, with 16 bases in between. The chain's CDR3 is CATGRGGLSKNIQYF. CDR3 nucleotide sequence: TGTGCCACCGGTAGAGGAGGGTTATCCAAAAACATTCAGTACTTC.

This clone was picked up a small number of times. This chain joins TRBV6-5 and TRBJ1-1; D is unclear. Germline V lookup: CDR1 MNHEY, CDR2 SVGAGI. This CDR3 is built from 15 residues. Trimming left V 5 bases short and J 1 base short, with 14 bases between. Here the CDR3 DNA reads TGTGCCAGCAGTCAGTCTATCCTGGGGAACACTGAAGCTTTCTTT. This encodes CASSQSILGNTEAFF.

Here the CDR3 DNA reads TGTGCCAGCTCACCATTAGAGGGCTACGAGCAGTACTTC. It encodes CASSPLEGYEQYF. This chain links TRBV18 with TRBJ2-7; perhaps TRBD2 as D (5 bases). Germline V gene data show CDR1 as KGHSH and CDR2 as LQKENI. CDR3 length equals 13 residues. V lost 2 bases and J 3 bases, leaving 8 bases between the germline ends. The full variable domain, completed using reference TRBV18 and TRBJ2-7, is NAGVMQNPRHLVRRRGQEARLRCSPMKGHSHVYWYRQLPEEGLKFMVYLQKENIIDESGMPKERFSAEFPKEGPSILRIQQVVRGDSAAYFCASSPLEGYEQYFGPGTRLTVT.

The rearrangement links TRBV4-3 to TRBJ1-5; D might be TRBD1 (5 bases). V was clipped by 0 bases and J by 1 base, with 7 bases between them. CDR1 LGHNA and CDR2 YSLEER come from the germline V gene. The CDR3 loop spans 15 amino acids. CDR3 region: CASSQDRGSNQPQHF. CDR3 bases: TGCGCCAGCAGCCAAGATCGGGGCAGCAATCAGCCCCAGCATTTT.

J is TRBJ2-7 and V is TRBV4-1, with a tentative D call TRBD2 (6 bases). The CDR3 is 16 residues long. Germline V gives CDR1 MGHRA, CDR2 YSYEKL. Trimming removed 3 bases at V and 0 bases at J, with 15 bases between. The CDR3 loop is CASSHDLGGSSYEQYF. The CDR3 nucleotides read TGCGCCAGCAGCCATGACCTTGGGGGGAGCTCCTACGAGCAGTACTTC.

The gene calls are TRBV5-1 and TRBJ2-3, with 13 bases fitting TRBD2. The CDR3 is made up of 17 amino acids. Germline V gene sequence: CDR1 SGHRS, CDR2 YFSETQ. V was clipped by 3 bases and J by 6 bases; unmatched bases: 10. The CDR3 coding sequence is TGCGCCAGCAGCTCTACTAGCGGGGGGGCCATACGGGATACGCAGTATTTT. This codes for CASSSTSGGAIRDTQYF.

The chain combines TRBV9 with TRBJ1-2, with D perhaps matching TRBD1 (6 bases). Germline CDR1 reads SGDLS; CDR2 reads YYNGEE. The V gene lost 0 bases and the J gene lost 3 bases, with 6 bases spanning the gap. The CDR3 loop spans 13 amino acids. The CDR3 DNA follows: TGTGCCAGCAGCGTAGGACAGGACTATGGCTACACCTTC. Translated: CASSVGQDYGYTF. Filled out from reference TRBV9 and TRBJ1-2, the complete variable domain reads DSGVTQTPKHLITATGQRVTLRCSPRSGDLSVYWYQQSLDQGLQFLIQYYNGEERAKGNILERFSAQQFPDLHSELNLSSLELGDSALYFCASSVGQDYGYTFGSGTRLTVV.

V and J are TRBV5-1 and TRBJ2-5, with no clear D. Germline V gene sequence: CDR1 SGHRS, CDR2 YFSETQ. CDR3 length: 13 amino acids. Trimming cost V 5 bases and J 4 bases, with 12 bases left between them. In DNA form, the CDR3 reads TGCGCCAGCAGTTTACAGAGCTCAGAGACCCAGTACTTC. Translating gives CASSLQSSETQYF.

The J gene is TRBJ2-3, the V gene TRBV4-1; D gene unclear. Germline-derived CDR1 and CDR2 are MGHRA and YSYEKL. V was shortened by 1 base and J by 2 bases, with 13 bases between the two germline ends. This CDR3 spans 16 amino acids. The CDR3 sequence: CASSQVDLVVTDTQYF. The CDR3 DNA follows: TGCGCCAGCAGCCAAGTTGATTTGGTAGTCACAGATACGCAGTATTTT.

The rearrangement joins TRBV20-1 to TRBJ2-7; no firm D call. Trimming took off 1 base at V and 1 base at J, with 2 bases between the two ends. This CDR3 comprises 11 residues. Germline values: CDR1 DFQATT, CDR2 SNEGSKA (reference sequence). CDR3 sequence reads: CSARVSYEQYF. The DNA for the CDR3 is TGCAGTGCTAGAGTTTCCTACGAGCAGTACTTC.

The CDR3 is CASSSGGGDEQYF. CDR3 DNA sequence: TGTGCCAGTAGTTCGGGCGGAGGGGACGAGCAGTACTTC. This chain uses TRBV19 with TRBJ2-7, with D possibly being TRBD2 (6 bases). Looked up from germline, CDR1 is LNHDA and CDR2 is SQIVND (reference sequence). The CDR3 sequence is 13 residues long. Trimming took off 5 bases at V and 5 bases at J, with 13 bases between the two ends.

This chain joins TRBV5-4 and TRBJ1-3; D remains unclear. Germline V lookup: CDR1 SGHNT, CDR2 YYREEE (reference sequence). V lost 0 bases to trimming and J lost 0 bases, with 7 bases between them. The CDR3 is 15 residues long. This chain's CDR3 is CASSLGASSGNTIYF. DNA of the CDR3: TGTGCCAGCAGCTTGGGGGCGAGCTCTGGAAACACCATATATTTT. The complete variable domain, with remaining parts taken from reference TRBV5-4 and TRBJ1-3, reads ETGVTQSPTHLIKTRGQQVTLRCSSQSGHNTVSWYQQALGQGPQFIFQYYREEENGRGNFPPRFSGLQFPNYSSELNVNALELDDSALYLCASSLGASSGNTIYFGEGSWLTVV.

J is TRBJ2-7 and V is TRBV7-2, with 12 bases lining up with TRBD2. This CDR3 contains 16 residues. Germline V gene sequence: CDR1 SGHTA, CDR2 FQGNSA. Unmatched junction bases numbered 12, after V lost 8 bases and J lost 4 bases. The CDR3 is CASSRSRLAGAYEQYF. CDR3 DNA: TGTGCCAGCTCCAGATCGAGACTAGCGGGAGCGTACGAGCAGTACTTC.

V gene TRBV9 combines with J gene TRBJ2-3, with 7 positions matching TRBD2. The CDR3 runs to 14 residues. V was clipped by 5 bases and J by 4 bases; unmatched bases: 7. Germline V gene sequence: CDR1 SGDLS, CDR2 YYNGEE. The CDR3 is CASSYGGFADTQYF. CDR3 coding DNA: TGTGCCAGCAGTTACGGGGGGTTCGCAGATACGCAGTATTTT.

The chain is built from TRBV5-6 and TRBJ1-2; TRBD1 agrees at 12 bases. The CDR3 has 16 residues. Germline V CDR1 and CDR2: SGHDT, YYEEEE. V trimming: 4 bases; J trimming: 5 bases; junction bases outside the gene matches: 9. The CDR3 here is CASSPGTGGVRYGYTF. CDR3 DNA sequence: TGTGCCAGCAGCCCGGGGACAGGGGGCGTTCGGTATGGCTACACCTTC.

This sequence joins TRBV5-1 and TRBJ2-2; tentatively, D is TRBD2 (5 bases). Per germline, CDR1 SGHRS and CDR2 YFSETQ. Trimming took 0 bases from V and 2 from J, leaving 8 bases between them. This CDR3 has 15 amino acids. CDR3: CASSLGTPNTGELFF. DNA for the CDR3: TGCGCCAGCAGCTTGGGGACTCCCAACACCGGGGAGCTGTTTTTT.

The chain employs TRBV29-1 and TRBJ2-7; D may correspond to TRBD1 or TRBD2 (5 bases each). From germline, CDR1 is SQVTM and CDR2 ANQGSEA. CDR3 length equals 14 residues. The V gene lost 6 bases and the J gene lost 5 bases, with 20 bases spanning the gap. CDR3: CSVSHGDLGDEQYF. The CDR3 DNA reads as TGCAGCGTCTCACACGGGGACCTGGGCGACGAGCAGTACTTC.

This clone has a single count. The V gene is TRBV18, the J gene TRBJ2-7; 8 nucleotides align to TRBD2. Germline V lookup: CDR1 KGHSH, CDR2 LQKENI. The CDR3 totals 16 residues. V was clipped by 4 bases and J by 1 base; unmatched bases: 9. For the CDR3, the DNA is TGTGCCAGCTCACGAGGAGCGGGGGATAGTTCCTACGAGCAGTACTTC. Its translation is CASSRGAGDSSYEQYF.

This clone was seen more than once but under ten times. V is TRBV19 and J is TRBJ2-7; perhaps TRBD2 as D (5 bases). Trimming left V 1 base short and J 5 bases short, with 15 bases between. CDR3 size: 15 residues. Germline CDR1 is LNHDA and CDR2 is SQIVND (reference sequence). The CDR3 sequence is CASSIGWTSRDEQYF. DNA of the CDR3: TGTGCCAGTAGTATAGGATGGACCTCGCGGGACGAGCAGTACTTC. Drawing the rest from reference TRBV19 and TRBJ2-7, the complete variable domain is DGGITQSPKYLFRKEGQNVTLSCEQNLNHDAMYWYRQDPGQGLRLIYYSQIVNDFQKGDIAEGYSVSREKKESFPLTVTSAQKNPTAFYLCASSIGWTSRDEQYFGPGTRLTVT.

V gene TRBV6-5 combines with J gene TRBJ1-1, with D uncertain. V was cut by 7 bases and J by 1 base, with 13 bases left in between. This CDR3 region has 14 residues. Germline V gene lookup returns CDR1 MNHEY and CDR2 SVGAGI. The CDR3 loop is CASNSDGPNTEAFF. The CDR3 DNA reads as TGTGCCAGCAATTCCGACGGGCCGAACACTGAAGCTTTCTTT.

This chain connects TRBV6-1 to TRBJ2-5, with D possibly being TRBD1 (5 bases). The V gene's germline CDR1 is MNHNS and CDR2 SASEGT. V lost 7 bases, J lost 4 bases, and 13 bases lay in between. The CDR3 sequence is 13 residues long. This CDR3 is CASNPSQGETQYF. In DNA form, the CDR3 reads TGTGCCAGCAATCCGTCCCAGGGAGAGACCCAGTACTTC.

The rearrangement joins TRBV5-1 to TRBJ2-2; D is tentatively TRBD1 or TRBD2 (5 bases each). Trimming shortened V by 3 bases and J by 0 bases, and 12 bases separated the two germline ends. From germline, CDR1 is SGHRS and CDR2 YFSETQ. This CDR3 has 16 amino acids. The CDR3 DNA reads as TGCGCCAGCAGCTCCGGGACGGGCGCGAACACCGGGGAGCTGTTTTTT. Its translation: CASSSGTGANTGELFF.

The chain couples TRBV30 to TRBJ1-1; D is unresolved. In germline, CDR1 is GTSNPN, CDR2 SVGIG (reference sequence). V was clipped by 2 bases and J by 6 bases, with 22 bases between them. This CDR3 is built from 16 residues. Here the CDR3 reads CAWSFRATARIAEAFF. Written as DNA, the CDR3 is TGTGCCTGGAGTTTTCGGGCCACAGCTAGGATCGCTGAAGCTTTCTTT.

The rearrangement links TRBV11-3 to TRBJ2-7, with D perhaps TRBD2 (5 bases). Germline-derived CDR1 and CDR2 are SGHNT and YENEEA. Trimming pared 7 bases from V and 7 bases from J, leaving 17 bases between. The CDR3 is made up of 13 amino acids. The CDR3 is CASTSGPRREQYF. As DNA, the CDR3 is TGTGCCAGCACAAGCGGCCCCAGAAGGGAGCAGTACTTC. The full variable domain, rest sourced from reference TRBV11-3 and TRBJ2-7, is EAGVVQSPRYKIIEKKQPVAFWCNPISGHNTLYWYLQNLGQGPELLIRYENEEAVDDSQLPKDRFSAERLKGVDSTLKIQPAELGDSAVYLCASTSGPRREQYFGPGTRLTVT.

V and J are TRBV7-6 and TRBJ2-5; 7 nucleotides match TRBD2. Germline V lookup: CDR1 SGHVS, CDR2 FNYEAQ. The junction had 10 bases not matched to a gene; V was cut back by 0 bases and J by 0 bases. The CDR3 is 18 amino acids. The CDR3 sequence is CASSLALMGLADQETQYF. The CDR3 DNA is TGTGCCAGCAGCTTAGCGCTTATGGGGCTAGCGGACCAAGAGACCCAGTACTTC.

A single count supports this clone. The genes are TRBV11-2 and TRBJ2-7; D call uncertain. CDR1 is SGHAT, CDR2 FQNNGV, per germline. The CDR3 is 15 amino acids. V lost 2 bases, J lost 6 bases, and 17 bases lay in between. This CDR3 is CASSLYASNPSEQYF. DNA for the CDR3: TGTGCCAGCAGCTTATACGCTAGTAACCCAAGCGAGCAGTACTTC. Full variable domain (missing parts from reference TRBV11-2 and TRBJ2-7): EAGVAQSPRYKIIEKRQSVAFWCNPISGHATLYWYQQILGQGPKLLIQFQNNGVVDDSQLPKDRFSAERLKGVDSTLKIQPAKLEDSAVYLCASSLYASNPSEQYFGPGTRLTVT.

The chain recombines TRBV10-3 with TRBJ2-3; D not resolved. V gave up 0 bases and J gave up 6 bases, with 10 bases separating them. CDR1 ENHRY and CDR2 SYGVKD come from the germline V gene. The CDR3 spans 14 residues. The DNA of the CDR3 is TGTGCCATCAGTGAGTCTCTGGCGGATGATACGCAGTATTTT. Residues: CAISESLADDTQYF.

The chain employs TRBV15 and TRBJ2-7, with TRBD1 as a possible D gene (6 bases). The CDR3 covers 14 residues. The V end lost 5 bases, the J end lost 2 bases, and 13 bases lay between the germline ends. The germline CDR1 and CDR2 sequences are LNHNV and YYDKDF (reference sequence). This CDR3 is CATSRDTGPYEQYF. As DNA, the CDR3 is TGTGCCACCAGCCGGGACACGGGGCCCTACGAGCAGTACTTC.